These 18 T cell receptor beta chains were all obtained from the same sample, sequenced in a study of cytomegalovirus exposure and HLA in healthy donors. With 60 Vbeta and 13 Jbeta primers, the PCR was carried out. Some clones are missing from TCRdb's copy, which holds only in-frame ones; the method was immunoSEQ multiplex PCR. The sample lists roughly 170,000 clones, 80% occurring once. The sequenced sample was PBMCs. All receptors come from a man aged 25-40 years in good health and CMV-seropositive.

The V call is TRBV11-3, the J call TRBJ2-7; 8 positions agree with TRBD1. The junction had 1 base not matched to a gene; V was cut back by 3 bases and J by 3 bases. Per the germline V gene, CDR1 is SGHNT and CDR2 is YENEEA. The CDR3 runs to 13 residues. CDR3 in DNA: TGTGCCAGCAGCTTTACAGGGGGCTACGAGCAGTACTTC. Its translation is CASSFTGGYEQYF.

This clone was recorded only once. This chain uses TRBV30 with TRBJ2-3; the match to TRBD2 covers 8 bases. Trimming removed 0 bases from V and 4 bases from J; junction bases left unmatched: 3. CDR1 GTSNPN and CDR2 SVGIG come from the germline V gene (reference sequence). The CDR3 loop spans 14 amino acids. The DNA for the CDR3 is TGTGCCTGGAGTGTACGGGAGGGGTCAGATACGCAGTATTTT. Translation gives CAWSVREGSDTQYF.

This clone was found a few times. The same CDR3 arises from other DNA sequences in this sample as well. The CDR3 DNA reads TGCAGCGTTGTAGCGGTAGGGAAAGTAGCCAAAAACATTCAGTACTTC. It yields the protein CSVVAVGKVAKNIQYF. The chain has TRBV29-1 and TRBJ2-4; maybe TRBD2 (6 bases). V gave up 4 bases and J gave up 0 bases, with 16 bases separating them. CDR1 and CDR2 from the germline V gene are SQVTM and ANQGSEA. This CDR3 has 16 residues.

The chain uses TRBV5-4 and TRBJ1-2; D is possibly TRBD1 (6 bases). This CDR3 is built from 16 residues. The germline V gene encodes CDR1 SGHNT and CDR2 YYREEE (reference sequence). Trimming stripped 1 base from V and 5 bases from J, with 18 bases between. The CDR3 loop reads CASSLSRRGGGYGYTF. CDR3 DNA sequence: TGTGCCAGCAGCTTGTCTAGGAGGGGGGGAGGGTATGGCTACACCTTC.

The chain joins TRBV7-9 to TRBJ2-7; 7 nucleotides align to TRBD1. The CDR3 is 15 amino acids. Unmatched junction bases numbered 8, after V lost 5 bases and J lost 1 base. From germline, CDR1 is SEHNR and CDR2 FQNEAQ (reference sequence). Here the CDR3 reads CASSAGTVGSYEQYF. In nucleotides, the CDR3 is TGTGCCAGCAGCGCCGGGACAGTGGGGTCCTACGAGCAGTACTTC.

The chain employs TRBV7-2 and TRBJ2-1, with D maybe TRBD2 (6 bases). CDR3 length: 13 residues. CDR1 is SGHTA and CDR2 is FQGNSA in the germline V gene. V shed 6 bases and J shed 12 bases, with 18 bases lying between them. The DNA of the CDR3 is TGTGCCAGCAGTGCAAGTGGGGGGATTGGGCAGTTCTTC. It encodes CASSASGGIGQFF.

The chain couples TRBV5-1 to TRBJ2-3; TRBD2 matches at 16 bases. There are 20 residues in the CDR3. Losses at the gene ends were 3 bases for V and 3 bases for J; bases not matched to a gene: 13. Germline assignment: CDR1 SGHRS and CDR2 YFSETQ. The CDR3, as DNA: TGCGCCAGCAGCTCTGGGACTAGCGGGAGGGCCTCGTTTAGGACAGATACGCAGTATTTT. This sequence encodes CASSSGTSGRASFRTDTQYF.

The chain couples TRBV19 to TRBJ2-3; D is possibly TRBD1 (6 bases). This CDR3 has 12 amino acids. Per germline, CDR1 LNHDA and CDR2 SQIVND (reference sequence). Trimming took off 10 bases at V and 5 bases at J, with 13 bases between the two ends. CDR3 DNA sequence: TGTGCCACAGGGGAGTTATTAGATACGCAGTATTTT. This codes for CATGELLDTQYF.

This clone appeared a single time. The J gene is TRBJ2-5, the V gene TRBV19, with TRBD2 matching 8 bases. This CDR3 is built from 15 residues. With V trimmed by 1 base and J by 2 bases, 3 bases remained unmatched. Per germline, CDR1 LNHDA and CDR2 SQIVND (reference sequence). CDR3 nucleotides: TGTGCCAGTAGTATAGGTAGCGGGGATCAAGAGACCCAGTACTTC. The encoded protein is CASSIGSGDQETQYF.

This clone appeared a single time. The chain recombines TRBV19 with TRBJ2-2, with unresolved D. Germline V gene data show CDR1 as LNHDA and CDR2 as SQIVND (reference sequence). Between the trimmed V and J ends, which lost 7 bases and 0 bases, there was a span of 9 bases. The CDR3 is 14 amino acids. The CDR3 protein is CASTIGANTGELFF. The DNA of the CDR3 is TGTGCCAGTACAATTGGAGCGAACACCGGGGAGCTGTTTTTT. The full variable domain, completed using reference TRBV19 and TRBJ2-2, is DGGITQSPKYLFRKEGQNVTLSCEQNLNHDAMYWYRQDPGQGLRLIYYSQIVNDFQKGDIAEGYSVSREKKESFPLTVTSAQKNPTAFYLCASTIGANTGELFFGEGSRLTVL.

The V gene is TRBV10-3, the J gene TRBJ2-3; D might be TRBD2 (6 bases). The V end lost 3 bases, the J end lost 0 bases, and 10 bases lay between the germline ends. Germline CDR1 and CDR2: ENHRY and SYGVKD. The CDR3 covers 15 residues. In nucleotides, the CDR3 is TGTGCCATCAGTGAAGGAGGGGTTAGCACAGATACGCAGTATTTT. It codes for CAISEGGVSTDTQYF.

The rearrangement uses TRBV6-5 and TRBJ1-2; 9 bases are a match to TRBD1. The CDR3 is 15 amino acids. V dropped 0 bases and J dropped 6; count of bases not matched to a gene: 5. CDR1 and CDR2 (germline): MNHEY, SVGAGI. CDR3 loop: CASSYSDRGFNGYTF. CDR3 in DNA: TGTGCCAGCAGTTACTCGGACAGGGGATTCAATGGCTACACCTTC.

This clone has just a few counts. The rearrangement joins TRBV4-1 to TRBJ2-2; 10 bases fit TRBD2. Trimming cost V 4 bases and J 6 bases; bases outside gene matches: 8. CDR3 length equals 16 residues. CDR1 and CDR2 (germline): MGHRA, YSYEKL. CDR3 sequence: CASSRTGTSVSGELFF. In DNA, the CDR3 is TGCGCCAGCAGCCGAACCGGGACTAGCGTTTCCGGGGAGCTGTTTTTT.

This rearrangement joins TRBV4-1 to TRBJ2-3, with 8 nucleotides matching TRBD1. Unmatched junction bases numbered 4, after V lost 2 bases and J lost 0 bases. The CDR3 is made up of 16 amino acids. Germline loops: CDR1 MGHRA, CDR2 YSYEKL. CDR3 sequence (DNA): TGCGCCAGCAGCCAACAGGGGGCCGGCAGCACAGATACGCAGTATTTT. Protein sequence: CASSQQGAGSTDTQYF.

The chain is built from TRBV7-8 and TRBJ1-4; D uncertain. The CDR3 covers 20 residues. The V gene's germline CDR1 is SGHVS and CDR2 FQNEAQ. Trimming pared 1 base from V and 0 bases from J, leaving 21 bases between. The CDR3 DNA is TGTGCCAGCAGCTTAGGAAATCCTTTTATGGAGGACCCAACTAATGAAAAACTGTTTTTT. It codes for CASSLGNPFMEDPTNEKLFF.

V gene TRBV28 combines with J gene TRBJ1-2; no reliable D call. The CDR3 is 11 residues long. The germline V and J ends were trimmed by 6 bases and 4 bases, with 6 bases remaining between them. CDR1 and CDR2 from the germline V gene are MDHEN and SYDVKM. The CDR3 coding sequence is TGTGCCAGCAGCGACTCCTATGGCTACACCTTC. This encodes CASSDSYGYTF.

V usage is TRBV11-3 and J usage is TRBJ2-1; 10 bases are a match to TRBD1. Germline values: CDR1 SGHNT, CDR2 YENEEA. J lost 2 bases, V lost 5 bases, and 3 bases had no gene match. The CDR3 is 15 amino acids. The CDR3 protein is CASSPGTGAYNEQFF. CDR3 sequence (DNA): TGTGCCAGCAGCCCCGGGACAGGGGCCTACAATGAGCAGTTCTTC.

The V gene is TRBV19, the J gene TRBJ2-2, with D tentatively TRBD2 (6 bases). Trimming took 5 bases from V and 2 from J, leaving 18 bases between them. This CDR3 is built from 17 residues. From germline, CDR1 is LNHDA and CDR2 SQIVND (reference sequence). This chain's CDR3 is CASSSDIERVNTGELFF. For the CDR3, the DNA is TGTGCCAGTAGTTCCGATATCGAGCGGGTTAACACCGGGGAGCTGTTTTTT.